This TCR beta chain is drawn from a study of blood T cell repertoires in COVID-19. Study-wide background: Whether acute or convalescent, the COVID-19 samples came from the United States, Italy and Spain.

The CDR3 runs 15 residues. V lost 3 bases, J lost 7 bases, and 10 bases stayed unmatched. Germline CDR1 is MGHRA and CDR2 is YSYEKL. How the authors handled the data: Amplified reference gene primers provided the basis for estimating nucleated cell counts. Generated by immunoSEQ multiplex PCR, the TCRdb table keeps only in-frame clones and is missing some. V and J calls and clone size come straight from that table; D and trimming were deduced from the DNA. This repertoire shows 200,000 or so clones, about 86% found once; its top ten account for approximately 2.5%. The genes are TRBV4-1 and TRBJ2-5, with TRBD2 identical over 8 bases. The receptor was isolated from an older woman with acute or convalescent COVID-19. Sequencing used peripheral blood. CDR3 nucleotides: TGCGCCAGCAGCCATTCCGGGGGGGCCGGCGGGACCCAGTACTTC. It codes for CASSHSGGAGGTQYF.